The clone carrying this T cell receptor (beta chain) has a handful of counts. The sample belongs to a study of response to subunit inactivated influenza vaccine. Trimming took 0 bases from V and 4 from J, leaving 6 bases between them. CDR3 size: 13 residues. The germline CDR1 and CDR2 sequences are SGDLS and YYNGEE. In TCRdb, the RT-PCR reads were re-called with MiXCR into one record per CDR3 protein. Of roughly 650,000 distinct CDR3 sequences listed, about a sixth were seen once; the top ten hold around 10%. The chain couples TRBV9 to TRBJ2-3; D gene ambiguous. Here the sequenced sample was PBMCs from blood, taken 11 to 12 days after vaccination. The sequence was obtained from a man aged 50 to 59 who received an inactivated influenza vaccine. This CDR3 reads CASSVGRSDTQYF. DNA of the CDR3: TGTGCCAGCAGCGTAGGACGGTCAGATACGCAGTATTTT.